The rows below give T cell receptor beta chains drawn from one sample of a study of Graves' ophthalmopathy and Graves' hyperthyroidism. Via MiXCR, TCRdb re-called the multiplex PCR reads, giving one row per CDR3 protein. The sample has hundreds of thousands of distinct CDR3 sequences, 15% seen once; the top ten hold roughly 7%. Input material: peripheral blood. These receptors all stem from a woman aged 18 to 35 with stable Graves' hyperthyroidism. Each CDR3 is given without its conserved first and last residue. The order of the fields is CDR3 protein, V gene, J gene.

CDR3aa: ASRDRPTEAF; v_gene: TRBV6-2/TRBV6-3; j_gene: TRBJ1-1
CDR3aa: ASSIRQGDSYEQY; v_gene: TRBV5-1; j_gene: TRBJ2-7
CDR3aa: ASSRTGAGYT; v_gene: TRBV3-1; j_gene: TRBJ1-2
CDR3aa: ASSLDLAGSNYGYT; v_gene: TRBV11-2; j_gene: TRBJ1-2
CDR3aa: ASSFAPRVDGYT; v_gene: TRBV12-3/TRBV12-4; j_gene: TRBJ1-2
CDR3aa: ASRLTGIPNYGYT; v_gene: TRBV12-3/TRBV12-4; j_gene: TRBJ1-2
CDR3aa: ASSFHERGARTEAF; v_gene: TRBV7-9; j_gene: TRBJ1-1
CDR3aa: ATSGVGPQY; v_gene: TRBV15; j_gene: TRBJ2-5
CDR3aa: SALSGHESTEAF; v_gene: TRBV20-1; j_gene: TRBJ1-1
CDR3aa: ASSPDRGKVYGYT; v_gene: TRBV6-1; j_gene: TRBJ1-2
CDR3aa: ASSLLLGISNQPQH; v_gene: TRBV12-3/TRBV12-4; j_gene: TRBJ1-5
CDR3aa: ASSLVQGSSYEQY; v_gene: TRBV7-8; j_gene: TRBJ2-7
CDR3aa: ASSDRAPGANVLT; v_gene: TRBV6-1; j_gene: TRBJ2-6
CDR3aa: ACSLVGFEQY; v_gene: TRBV12-3/TRBV12-4; j_gene: TRBJ2-7
CDR3aa: ASSLTAYQETQY; v_gene: TRBV7-8; j_gene: TRBJ2-5
CDR3aa: ASSPHGGASPLH; v_gene: TRBV3-1; j_gene: TRBJ1-6
CDR3aa: ASSYSIEGDIYEQY; v_gene: TRBV6-2/TRBV6-3; j_gene: TRBJ2-7
CDR3aa: ASSYPGTGTPEAF; v_gene: TRBV6-5; j_gene: TRBJ1-1
CDR3aa: ASSYVPGRNTEAF; v_gene: TRBV6-7; j_gene: TRBJ1-1
CDR3aa: ASSLRASGPYEQY; v_gene: TRBV7-9; j_gene: TRBJ2-7
CDR3aa: AISQGIGTSGETQY; v_gene: TRBV3-1; j_gene: TRBJ2-5
CDR3aa: ASSLPQGRSYEQY; v_gene: TRBV2; j_gene: TRBJ2-7
CDR3aa: ASSISGPGPQH; v_gene: TRBV6-5; j_gene: TRBJ1-5
CDR3aa: ASSPYPGGRGTGELF; v_gene: TRBV11-2; j_gene: TRBJ2-2
CDR3aa: SASRGMDGYT; v_gene: TRBV20-1; j_gene: TRBJ1-2
CDR3aa: SARSGQGNTEAF; v_gene: TRBV20-1; j_gene: TRBJ1-1
CDR3aa: ASSLTGAGELF; v_gene: TRBV12-3/TRBV12-4; j_gene: TRBJ2-2
CDR3aa: ASSLQRGGLQETQY; v_gene: TRBV7-2; j_gene: TRBJ2-5
CDR3aa: ATGREQGWTEAF; v_gene: TRBV6-2/TRBV6-3; j_gene: TRBJ1-1
CDR3aa: ASSFGQRIEAF; v_gene: TRBV2; j_gene: TRBJ1-1
CDR3aa: ASSTGTLDNSPLH; v_gene: TRBV6-1; j_gene: TRBJ1-6
CDR3aa: ASGLREPQH; v_gene: TRBV12-5; j_gene: TRBJ1-5
CDR3aa: ASSIDRLTREQY; v_gene: TRBV19; j_gene: TRBJ2-7
CDR3aa: ASRKEVYGYT; v_gene: TRBV19; j_gene: TRBJ1-2
CDR3aa: ASSFTNQPQH; v_gene: TRBV12-3/TRBV12-4; j_gene: TRBJ1-5
CDR3aa: ASSLASETQY; v_gene: TRBV13; j_gene: TRBJ2-5
CDR3aa: ASSSQGAGYGYT; v_gene: TRBV7-9; j_gene: TRBJ1-2
CDR3aa: ASSPPAPSRETQY; v_gene: TRBV12-3/TRBV12-4; j_gene: TRBJ2-5
CDR3aa: ASSPSIRDGYT; v_gene: TRBV19; j_gene: TRBJ1-2
CDR3aa: ASITGGAGRNTEAF; v_gene: TRBV6-1; j_gene: TRBJ1-1
CDR3aa: ASRGDWYQETQY; v_gene: TRBV25-1; j_gene: TRBJ2-5
CDR3aa: ASSPTGDNYGYT; v_gene: TRBV18; j_gene: TRBJ1-2
CDR3aa: ASSLGGTELSPLH; v_gene: TRBV2; j_gene: TRBJ1-6
CDR3aa: ASSSGQALAKNIQY; v_gene: TRBV5-6; j_gene: TRBJ2-4
CDR3aa: ASSVVWTVNYGYT; v_gene: TRBV11-2; j_gene: TRBJ1-2
CDR3aa: ASSLGLAGAYTGELF; v_gene: TRBV12-3/TRBV12-4; j_gene: TRBJ2-2
CDR3aa: ASSRRTSGSYEQY; v_gene: TRBV7-2; j_gene: TRBJ2-7
CDR3aa: ASSLTGKQYYGYT; v_gene: TRBV19; j_gene: TRBJ1-2
CDR3aa: ASSVQGVDTIY; v_gene: TRBV7-2; j_gene: TRBJ1-3
CDR3aa: ASSQTGGGGEQY; v_gene: TRBV7-2; j_gene: TRBJ2-7
CDR3aa: ASTREGNQPQH; v_gene: TRBV6-1; j_gene: TRBJ1-5
CDR3aa: ASSRTGGWQETQY; v_gene: TRBV11-2; j_gene: TRBJ2-5
CDR3aa: ASSYSSEFGYT; v_gene: TRBV6-2/TRBV6-3; j_gene: TRBJ1-2